The source of this T cell receptor beta chain is a study of T cell responses to AZD1222 COVID-19 vaccine. For the study at large: Researchers grouped second doses given at about 4 or about 12 weeks into one pool.

Study-wide findings and caveats: Regions left unmutated in variants are reportedly the target of nearly half of spike-specific TCRs. Baseline seropositives among AZD1222 recipients totaled only five to seven. An increase in Spike-specific TCR breadth and depth was observed after two AZD1222 doses.

Libraries were prepared by immunoSEQ multiplex PCR; TCRdb keeps only in-frame clonotypes and omits some of them. This repertoire shows tens of thousands of clones, 60% to 85% found once; its top ten account for 6.6%. In the case of this clone: The antigen is not known.

This TCR was recovered from an adult in good health. The source was peripheral blood, collected on day 0 of AZD1222 vaccination.

This chain's CDR3 is CASSRLRQGLSTDEQFF. The CDR3, as DNA: TGCGCCAGCAGCCGACTACGACAGGGGCTATCTACCGATGAGCAGTTCTTC. The chain combines TRBV5-1 with TRBJ2-1, with TRBD1 matching over 8 bases. This CDR3 is 17 amino acids long. The germline V gene encodes CDR1 SGHRS and CDR2 YFSETQ. The V and J ends lost 4 bases and 8 bases, in that order; junction bases with no gene match: 17. Drawing the rest from reference TRBV5-1 and TRBJ2-1, the complete variable domain is KAGVTQTPRYLIKTRGQQVTLSCSPISGHRSVSWYQQTPGQGLQFLFEYFSETQRNKGNFPGRFSGRQFSNSRSEMNVSTLELGDSALYLCASSRLRQGLSTDEQFFGPGTRLTVL.